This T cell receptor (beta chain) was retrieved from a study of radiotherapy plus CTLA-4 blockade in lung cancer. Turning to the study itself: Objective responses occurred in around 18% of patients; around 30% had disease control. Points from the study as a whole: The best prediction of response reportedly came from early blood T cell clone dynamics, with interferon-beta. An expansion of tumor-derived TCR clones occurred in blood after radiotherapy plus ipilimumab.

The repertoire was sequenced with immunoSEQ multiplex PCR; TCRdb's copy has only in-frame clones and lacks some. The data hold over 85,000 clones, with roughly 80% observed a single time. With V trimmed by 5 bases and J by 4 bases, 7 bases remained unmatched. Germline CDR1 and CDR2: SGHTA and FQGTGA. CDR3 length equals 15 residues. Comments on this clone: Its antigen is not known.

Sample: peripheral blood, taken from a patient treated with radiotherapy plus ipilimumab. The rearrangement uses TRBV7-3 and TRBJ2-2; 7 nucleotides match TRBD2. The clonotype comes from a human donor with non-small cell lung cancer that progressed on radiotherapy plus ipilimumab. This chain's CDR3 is CASSAGDPSTGELFF. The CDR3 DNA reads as TGTGCCAGCAGCGCGGGGGACCCGAGCACCGGGGAGCTGTTTTTT.